This entry concerns a single T cell receptor beta chain. V gave up 8 bases and J gave up 7 bases, with 18 bases separating them. The CDR3 loop spans 14 amino acids. Germline V gene sequence: CDR1 ENHRY, CDR2 SYGVKD. TCRdb fed the reads into MiXCR, producing one record per CDR3 protein. Found here are roughly 760,000 distinct CDR3 sequences, approximately 34% of them singletons; the top ten hold about 2.8%. These data belong to a study of T cell repertoires in cytomegalovirus infection. This sequence joins TRBV10-3 and TRBJ2-1; the D call may be TRBD1 or TRBD2 (6 bases each). The source of this sequence is a human donor in good health (CMV status not recorded). Some clones in this sample may be carry-over from other donors' samples. Sequencing used PBMCs. The DNA of the CDR3 is TGTGCCATCGGCCGGGGGCTCCAGGGGAATGAGCAGTTCTTC. It yields the protein CAIGRGLQGNEQFF.